Given below is one T cell receptor beta chain in context. This sample includes further DNA sequences coding for the same CDR3. Assay: immunoSEQ multiplex PCR; the TCRdb copy retains only in-frame clones and omits some. Of 400,000 to 500,000 clones in the sample, roughly nine tenths were seen once. This sample is part of a study of Ad26.COV2.S vaccination and SARS-CoV-2 variants. Overall study: Into the muscle, Ad26.COV2.S was dosed once or twice, 56 days apart.

Treatment specified: roughly 18 received Ad26.COV2.S at low or high dose, single or two shots; several received placebo; per-sample allocation not given. At day 63 after the first vaccine or placebo injection, samples were drawn. Built on an Ad26 vector, the vaccine expressed Wuhan-strain SARS-CoV-2 spike. Germline CDR1 and CDR2: MDHEN and SYDVKM. The trim removed 5 bases at V and 3 bases at J, leaving 3 bases unmatched. The CDR3 has 13 residues. The chain has TRBV28 and TRBJ2-7, with 8 bases fitting TRBD2. This material consisted of peripheral blood, taken in a trial of Ad26.COV2.S vaccine versus placebo. This receptor was identified in a person between 18 and 65 years old who received the Ad26.COV2.S COVID-19 vaccine or a placebo. For the CDR3, the DNA is TGTGCCAGCAGTCCCGGGACTAGCTACGAGCAGTACTTC. It encodes CASSPGTSYEQYF. Variable domain in full (rest from reference TRBV28 and TRBJ2-7): DVKVTQSSRYLVKRTGEKVFLECVQDMDHENMFWYRQDPGLGLRLIYFSYDVKMKEKGDIPEGYSVSREKKERFSLILESASTNQTSMYLCASSPGTSYEQYFGPGTRLTVT.